This T cell receptor beta chain emerged from a study of CD8 T cells in Susac syndrome. The CDR3 is 12 amino acids. V was trimmed by 4 bases and J by 7 bases, leaving 8 bases between them. CDR1 is SEHNR and CDR2 is FQNEAQ in the germline V gene (reference sequence). An amount of RNA that ranged from roughly 0.5 to 1 ug was reverse transcribed with random hexamers. Amplification of TCR beta CDR3 by immunoSEQ multiplex PCR spanned 54 Vbeta and 13 Jbeta. TCRdb ran MiXCR on the immunoSEQ multiplex PCR reads and lists one entry per CDR3 protein. The table shows 130,000 or so distinct CDR3 sequences, with approximately 79% occurring only once.

The material sequenced was CD8+ T cells from PBMCs. The gene calls are TRBV7-9 and TRBJ1-3, with unresolved D. The sequence derives from a human donor with multiple sclerosis. The chain's CDR3 is CASSSLVNTIYF. In DNA, the CDR3 is TGTGCCAGCAGCTCCCTCGTTAACACCATATATTTT.